This T cell receptor (beta chain) stems from a study of cytomegalovirus exposure and HLA in healthy donors. Study as a whole: Among the roughly 400 genotyped donors, approximately 81% were placed in the Caucasian-associated ancestry cluster.

The CDR3 spans 15 residues. Both 60 Vbeta primers and 13 Jbeta primers went into the PCR. TCRdb keeps only in-frame clones here, not all; method: immunoSEQ multiplex PCR. The data contain about 190,000 clones, over 9.5% of them seen just once; the ten biggest clones take up less than 8.5%. This TCR derives from a man in his forties or fifties in good health and CMV-seropositive. The chain combines TRBV21-1 with TRBJ1-6. TRBV21-1 is a pseudogene locus. Sequencing used PBMCs. The CDR3 region has the DNA TGTGCCAGCAGCAAAGAAAAGAGTTATAATTCACCCCTCCACTTT. Amino acids: CASSKEKSYNSPLHF.